One sample yielded the 13 T cell receptor beta chains listed below, sequenced in a study of cytomegalovirus exposure and HLA in healthy donors. With 60 Vbeta and 13 Jbeta primers, the PCR was carried out. Clones were read by immunoSEQ multiplex PCR, and TCRdb kept only the in-frame ones, dropping some. The sample consists of approximately 100,000 clones, roughly 79% of them appearing once. The sample was PBMCs. The receptors derive from a man aged 40-50 years in good health and CMV-seronegative.

This clone was counted between two and nine times. The chain couples TRBV19 to TRBJ1-2, with D perhaps matching TRBD1 (5 bases). CDR1 and CDR2 (germline): LNHDA, SQIVND (reference sequence). V lost 0 bases to trimming and J lost 8 bases, with 19 bases between them. This CDR3 has 16 residues. Here the CDR3 reads CASSIDLLGQGGGYTF. CDR3 sequence (DNA): TGTGCCAGTAGTATAGATCTGCTTGGGCAGGGTGGAGGCTACACCTTC.

The V call is TRBV10-3, the J call TRBJ1-1; TRBD1 agrees at 7 bases. V gave up 5 bases and J gave up 1 base; unmatched junction bases: 4. This CDR3 has 14 amino acids. Germline CDR1 ENHRY, CDR2 SYGVKD. CDR3 nucleotide sequence: TGTGCCATCAGTTCCACAGGGGAGAACACTGAAGCTTTCTTT. It is translated as CAISSTGENTEAFF.

The V gene is TRBV12-5, the J gene TRBJ2-7; maybe TRBD1 (6 bases). The V and J ends lost 3 bases and 3 bases respectively, with 9 bases between them. Germline CDR1 reads LGHNT; CDR2 reads FRNRAP. This CDR3 region has 13 residues. CDR3 sequence: CASGFTGNYEQYV. CDR3 sequence (DNA): TGTGCTAGTGGTTTCACAGGGAACTACGAGCAGTACGTC.

The chain joins TRBV28 to TRBJ2-1; possible D gene TRBD2, 5 bases. Germline loops: CDR1 MDHEN, CDR2 SYDVKM. Trimming took 2 bases from V and 9 from J, leaving 11 bases between them. The length of the CDR3 is 13 residues. The DNA for the CDR3 is TGTGCCAGCAGTTTACTTCGCCGGGGTGAGCAGTTCTTC. It specifies CASSLLRRGEQFF.

This clone came up once. This chain connects TRBV7-2 to TRBJ2-5; D is uncertain. The J call may be wrong; the DNA end is better matched by TRBJ2-7. The CDR3 totals 15 residues. Germline assignment: CDR1 SGHTA and CDR2 FQGNSA. The CDR3 reads CASSLAQRSAHEQYF. CDR3 nucleotides: TGTGCCAGCAGCTTAGCACAACGGAGCGCCCACGAGCAGTACTTC.

The rearrangement links TRBV28 to TRBJ1-2; D may be TRBD1 (5 bases). Germline values: CDR1 MDHEN, CDR2 SYDVKM. The CDR3 loop spans 14 amino acids. V was cut by 5 bases and J by 3 bases, with 13 bases left in between. The CDR3 loop reads CASSTNRRYYGYTF. Here the CDR3 DNA reads TGTGCCAGCAGTACCAACAGGCGGTACTATGGCTACACCTTC.

The V gene is TRBV7-2, the J gene TRBJ1-5; D is unclear. Germline values: CDR1 SGHTA, CDR2 FQGNSA. Trimming took off 5 bases at V and 4 bases at J, with 9 bases between the two ends. This CDR3 comprises 13 residues. The CDR3 nucleotides read TGTGCCAGCAGCCCCTCGGGAAATCAGCCCCAGCATTTT. Protein sequence: CASSPSGNQPQHF.

The J gene is TRBJ1-5, the V gene TRBV6-4; TRBD1 might be the D (5 bases). V dropped 6 bases and J dropped 4 bases, with 10 bases sitting between them. CDR1 and CDR2 (germline): MRHNA, SNTAGT. This CDR3 contains 13 residues. The CDR3 protein is CASSRQPNQPQHF. The CDR3 DNA reads TGTGCCAGCAGCCGACAGCCTAATCAGCCCCAGCATTTT.

This clone appeared a single time. The chain employs TRBV18 and TRBJ2-3, with 9 bases fitting TRBD2. Trimming removed 2 bases from V and 0 bases from J; junction bases left unmatched: 9. Germline values: CDR1 KGHSH, CDR2 LQKENI. The CDR3 loop spans 18 amino acids. This CDR3 is CASSPVASGASSTDTQYF. The CDR3 bases are TGTGCCAGCTCACCAGTCGCTAGCGGGGCTTCTAGCACAGATACGCAGTATTTT.

The rearrangement links TRBV5-1 to TRBJ2-7; 13 nucleotides agree with TRBD2. The germline gives CDR1 SGHRS, CDR2 YFSETQ. The trim removed 4 bases at V and 6 bases at J, leaving 7 bases unmatched. This CDR3 spans 15 amino acids. The CDR3: CASSPTSGGASEQYV. CDR3 in DNA: TGCGCCAGCAGCCCTACTAGCGGGGGGGCCAGCGAGCAGTACGTC.

This chain links TRBV6-5 with TRBJ2-7; 7 bases fit TRBD1. V shed 0 bases and J 2 bases; nucleotides not matched to a gene: 1. CDR1 and CDR2 (germline): MNHEY, SVGAGI. This CDR3 is 14 amino acids long. The CDR3 DNA reads as TGTGCCAGCAGTTACTCCGGGACAGCCTACGAGCAGTACTTC. It translates to CASSYSGTAYEQYF.

This clone was seen a few times. The rearrangement uses TRBV7-9 and TRBJ2-1; tentative D call: TRBD2 (5 bases). This CDR3 contains 14 residues. Per the germline V gene, CDR1 is SEHNR and CDR2 is FQNEAQ (reference sequence). V gave up 1 base and J gave up 5 bases, with 9 bases separating them. The CDR3 DNA follows: TGTGCCAGCAGCTTAGATTTGACTAACAATGAGCAGTTCTTC. Translation: CASSLDLTNNEQFF.

The chain couples TRBV5-1 to TRBJ1-2; unclear D gene. Looked up from germline, CDR1 is SGHRS and CDR2 is YFSETQ. V lost 0 bases and J 4 bases, leaving 13 bases between the germline ends. The CDR3 is made up of 15 amino acids. The CDR3 DNA reads as TGCGCCAGCAGCTTGGGCGATGAATTGCTCTATGGCTACACCTTC. Translating gives CASSLGDELLYGYTF.